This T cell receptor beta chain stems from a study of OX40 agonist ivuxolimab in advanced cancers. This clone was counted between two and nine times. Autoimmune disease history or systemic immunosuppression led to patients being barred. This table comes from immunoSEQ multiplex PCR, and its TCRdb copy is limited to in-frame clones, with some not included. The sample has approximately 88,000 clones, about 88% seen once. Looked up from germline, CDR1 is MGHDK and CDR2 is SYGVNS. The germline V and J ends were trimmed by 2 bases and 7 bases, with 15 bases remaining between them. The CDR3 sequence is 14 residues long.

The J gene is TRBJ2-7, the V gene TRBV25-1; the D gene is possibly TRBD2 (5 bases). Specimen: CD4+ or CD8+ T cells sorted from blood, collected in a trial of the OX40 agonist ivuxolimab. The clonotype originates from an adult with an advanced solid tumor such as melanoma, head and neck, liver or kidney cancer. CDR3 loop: CASSEIRATGEQYF. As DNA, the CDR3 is TGTGCCAGCAGTGAAATCCGGGCCACGGGGGAGCAGTACTTC.